Shown below are 10 T cell receptor beta chains from a single sample sequenced in a study of neurological immune-mediated disorders. TCRdb used MiXCR to reprocess the 5' RACE reads, holding one entry per CDR3 protein. Seen here are 90,000 to 150,000 distinct CDR3 sequences, about 3.4% observed once, and the top ten hold around 1.2%. The sample taken for sequencing was PBMCs. The receptors come from a woman younger than 45 with multiple sclerosis.

This clonotype was counted many times. This chain uses TRBV4-3 with TRBJ1-2; 7 positions agree with TRBD1. The CDR3 is 16 amino acids. Per germline, CDR1 LGHNA and CDR2 YSLEER. After removal of 4 bases from V and 2 bases from J, the junction contained 10 bases not matched to a gene. The CDR3 loop is CASSPLSTGWNYGYTF. DNA for the CDR3: TGCGCCAGCAGCCCTCTTTCGACAGGGTGGAACTATGGCTACACCTTC.

This clonotype was seen many times. This chain uses TRBV4-1 with TRBJ1-1; D gene uncertain. Per the germline V gene, CDR1 is MGHRA and CDR2 is YSYEKL. This CDR3 has 15 residues. V gave up 1 base and J gave up 3 bases, with 12 bases separating them. The DNA of the CDR3 is TGCGCCAGCAGCCAAGTATCTTCAAGGGACACTGAAGCTTTCTTT. It is translated as CASSQVSSRDTEAFF.

This clonotype occurred a few times. V is TRBV12-3 or TRBV12-4 and J is TRBJ2-1; D is uncertain. This CDR3 has 17 amino acids. Trimming removed 1 base at V and 0 bases at J, with 13 bases between. The CDR3 nucleotides read TGTGCCAGCAGTTTAGACGTGGGCGGAAGCTCCTACAATGAGCAGTTCTTC. Protein product: CASSLDVGGSSYNEQFF.

This clonotype was seen ten or more times. V is TRBV12-3 or TRBV12-4 and J is TRBJ2-3; 10 nucleotides align to TRBD2. The CDR3 runs 15 residues. V dropped 6 bases and J dropped 1; count of bases not matched to a gene: 4. The CDR3 sequence is CASRSSGRGTDTQYF. CDR3 nucleotide sequence: TGTGCCAGCAGATCGAGCGGGAGGGGCACAGATACGCAGTATTTT.

In regard to this clonotype: Since a much larger clone is just one base distant, this may be a read error. The gene calls are TRBV25-1 and TRBJ1-1; no clear D. Germline lookup yields CDR1 MGHDK and CDR2 SYGVNS. The CDR3 is 11 residues long. The DNA of the CDR3 is TGTGCCAGCAGTGTGATCACTGTAGCTTTCTTT. Translating it yields CASSVITVAFF.

This clonotype was picked up many times. The J gene is TRBJ1-2, the V gene TRBV2, with D unclear. Germline CDR1 and CDR2: SNHLY and FYNNEI. The V and J ends lost 1 base and 6 bases respectively, with 9 bases between them. The CDR3 covers 13 residues. CDR3 in DNA: TGTGCCAGCAGTGAAGAGTCCTGGCATGGCTACACCTTC. Translating gives CASSEESWHGYTF.

In its sample, this clonotype was seen many times. This CDR3 is CASSFQTSGRGSYNEQFF. CDR3 bases: TGTGCCAGCAGCTTTCAAACTAGCGGGAGGGGCTCCTACAATGAGCAGTTCTTC. The chain joins TRBV7-2 to TRBJ2-1; 13 nucleotides agree with TRBD2. Per germline, CDR1 SGHTA and CDR2 FQGNSA. The CDR3 totals 18 residues. Losses at the gene ends were 3 bases for V and 0 bases for J; bases not matched to a gene: 5. Full variable domain (missing parts from reference TRBV7-2 and TRBJ2-1): GAGVSQSPSNKVTEKGKDVELRCDPISGHTALYWYRQSLGQGLEFLIYFQGNSAPDKSGLPSDRFSAERTGGSVSTLTIQRTQQEDSAVYLCASSFQTSGRGSYNEQFFGPGTRLTVL.

This clonotype was detected ten times or more. The CDR3 loop is CASSSVGQGYGHEQYF. DNA for the CDR3: TGTGCCAGCAGCAGCGTAGGACAGGGATATGGCCACGAGCAGTACTTC. The chain combines TRBV5-4 with TRBJ2-7, with TRBD1 identical over 8 bases. The CDR3 is made up of 16 amino acids. Germline values: CDR1 SGHNT, CDR2 YYREEE (reference sequence). J lost 5 bases, V lost 4 bases, and 14 bases had no gene match.

This clonotype was recorded at least ten times. The chain uses TRBV20-1 and TRBJ1-6; tentatively, D is TRBD1 (5 bases). Germline CDR1 and CDR2: DFQATT and SNEGSKA (reference sequence). V lost 3 bases and J lost 1, with 13 bases in between. CDR3 length: 16 residues. CDR3 region: CSARDNANSYNSPLHF. The CDR3 DNA reads as TGCAGTGCTAGGGACAACGCGAATTCCTATAATTCACCCCTCCACTTT.

This clonotype was found many times. The V gene is TRBV7-6, the J gene TRBJ2-1, with 12 bases that match TRBD2. The CDR3 runs to 15 residues. CDR1 is SGHVS, CDR2 FNYEAQ, per germline. Trimming removed 5 bases from V and 7 bases from J; junction bases left unmatched: 6. CDR3 residues: CASSPGLAGENEQFF. In nucleotides, the CDR3 is TGTGCCAGCAGCCCGGGACTAGCGGGTGAGAATGAGCAGTTCTTC.